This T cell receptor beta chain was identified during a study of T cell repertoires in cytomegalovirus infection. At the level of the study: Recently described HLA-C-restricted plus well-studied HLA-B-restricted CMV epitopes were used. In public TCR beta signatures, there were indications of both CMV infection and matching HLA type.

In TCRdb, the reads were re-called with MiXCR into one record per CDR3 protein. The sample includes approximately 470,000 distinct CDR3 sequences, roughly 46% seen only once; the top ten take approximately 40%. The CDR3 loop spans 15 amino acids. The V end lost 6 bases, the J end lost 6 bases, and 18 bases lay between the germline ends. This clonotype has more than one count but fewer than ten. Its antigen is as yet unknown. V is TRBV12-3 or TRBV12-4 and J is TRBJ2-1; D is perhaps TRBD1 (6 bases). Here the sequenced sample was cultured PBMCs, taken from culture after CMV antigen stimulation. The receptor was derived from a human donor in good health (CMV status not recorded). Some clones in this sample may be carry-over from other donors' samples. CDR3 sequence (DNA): TGTGCCAGCAGCCATACCTGGACAGCCATCAATGAGCAGTTCTTC. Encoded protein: CASSHTWTAINEQFF.